A single T cell receptor (beta chain) is shown here with its context. The table lists this clone with a few counts. The antigen it binds to is not known. There are no base qualities to consult, and no much larger clone falls within one base. This specimen belongs to a study of blood T cell repertoires in COVID-19 (dated by TCRdb to 2019 to 2021). Turning to the overall study: Collaborator samples came from the United States, Italy and Spain and covered acute and convalescent phases of COVID-19. The repertoires were released in a freely available public database meant as a resource for research on the immune response to SARS-CoV-2. Subjects who had been exposed to COVID-19, were actively infected with it, or had recovered from it provided the deeply sampled blood TCRbeta repertoires that made up the dataset. The material from the prospective study consisted of cDNA or gDNA derived from T cells, B-cell-depleted T cells, or PBMCs. Samples were obtained from the ongoing ImmuneRACE study (first 160 participants) and from about 1,300 subjects provided by 6 global collaborators. Sample metadata almost always included a de-identified subject ID, COVID-19 status, age in years and sex. HLA class I and class II types, where available, came from metadata supplied by the sample provider rather than from assay-based typing. The paper's findings and limits, for the study overall: The amount of clinical and demographic metadata varied by source and participant and was provided uncurated.

TCRbeta CDR3 regions were amplified from genomic DNA using the immunoSEQ Assay, a bias-controlled multiplex PCR. The study's processing was this. The number of nucleated cells in each sample was estimated from the amplification of reference gene primers within the assay. Sequence reads were collapsed and filtered to measure the absolute abundance of every unique TCRbeta CDR3 rearrangement. For each sample, productive Simpson clonality was calculated as the square root of Simpson's diversity index over productive rearrangements. This is the immuneACCESS table as TCRdb keeps it, with only in-frame sequences that have V and J called. A part of the clones is gone; compared with another copy, unresolved V genes explain less than half, and the rest is unexplained. The D gene and trimming were derived from the DNA, and the V and J assignments and clone size from that table. For this sample there are 90,000 or so clones; 89% appear just once. The ten largest clones take up 5.2% of the sample.

Whole blood was collected in K2EDTA tubes by collaborating institutions according to the institutions' own protocols. Collaborator samples were shipped for TCRbeta analysis as frozen whole blood, isolated PBMCs, or DNA extracted from either sample type. The specimen sequenced was peripheral blood. The sequence was collected from a woman at least 80 years old with active COVID-19.

The CDR3 protein is CAISESTSRYTQYF. The DNA sequence is as follows: TGTGCCATCAGTGAGTCGACTAGCCGGTATACGCAGTATTTT. Here the chain combines TRBV10-3 and TRBJ2-3; TRBD2 aligns with 7 central bases. From its cysteine to its phenylalanine, the CDR3 spans 14 amino acids. Only the CDR3 portion is preserved as DNA: 42 bases, with reading frame beginning at the first base. The germline V gene gives CDR1 as ENHRY and CDR2 as SYGVKD. V has 0 bases trimmed and J has 7 bases trimmed; junction bases matching no gene number 4.